The 32 T cell receptor beta chains listed next were all sequenced from one sample in a study of CD8 T cells in ankylosing spondylitis. A single record per CDR3 protein comes from TCRdb applying MiXCR to the 5' RACE reads. The sample contains about 25,000 distinct CDR3 sequences, about 2.6% of which appear only once. Sequencing was done on a sample of blood, either unsorted or a sorted T cell fraction (not recorded which). The receptors here all came from a female donor with ankylosing spondylitis or in good health (not recorded which).

This clonotype is medium-sized by share. The rearrangement joins TRBV9 to TRBJ2-2; no firm D call. The CDR3 length is 14 residues. CDR1 and CDR2 (germline): SGDLS, YYNGEE. Deletions cut 0 bases from V and 1 base from J, with 4 bases between. The CDR3 DNA reads TGTGCCAGCAGCGTAGCTGGGAACACCGGGGAGCTGTTTTTT. The encoded protein is CASSVAGNTGELFF. Drawing the rest from reference TRBV9 and TRBJ2-2, the complete variable domain is DSGVTQTPKHLITATGQRVTLRCSPRSGDLSVYWYQQSLDQGLQFLIQYYNGEERAKGNILERFSAQQFPDLHSELNLSSLELGDSALYFCASSVAGNTGELFFGEGSRLTVL.

There are many counts of this clonotype. This chain joins TRBV9 and TRBJ1-5; TRBD1 agrees at 9 bases. Germline CDR1 is SGDLS and CDR2 is YYNGEE. J gave up 6 bases and V 4 bases, and 8 bases lay outside the gene matches. The CDR3 totals 15 residues. The chain's CDR3 is CASSSGDRESQPQHF. The CDR3 DNA reads as TGTGCCAGCAGCTCTGGGGACAGGGAGAGTCAGCCCCAGCATTTT.

Turning to this clonotype: A much larger clone lies a single base off, so this may be a read error. The genes are TRBV9 and TRBJ2-7; TRBD1 matches 8 bases. The V gene's germline CDR1 is SGDLS and CDR2 YYNGEE. The CDR3 has 17 residues. The junction had 11 bases not matched to a gene; V was cut back by 0 bases and J by 3 bases. The CDR3 spells CASSVVSGQGGYYEQYF. The CDR3 nucleotides are TGTGCCAGCAGCGTAGTGTCCGGACAGGGCGGTTACTACGAGCAGTACTTC.

This clonotype was found many times. This chain links TRBV9 with TRBJ2-3; D remains unclear. The germline V and J ends were trimmed by 1 base and 2 bases, with 8 bases remaining between them. Germline CDR1 reads SGDLS; CDR2 reads YYNGEE. This CDR3 spans 14 amino acids. The CDR3 DNA sequence: TGTGCCAGCAGCGTAAACCCCCTCACAGATACGCAGTATTTT. Its protein product is CASSVNPLTDTQYF.

This clonotype was counted many times. The chain carries TRBV9 and TRBJ2-2; the D is unclear. The V gene lost 3 bases and the J gene lost 5 bases, with 11 bases spanning the gap. Germline V gives CDR1 SGDLS, CDR2 YYNGEE. The CDR3 runs 14 residues. The CDR3 nucleotides are TGTGCCAGCAGCGCCGACATGATTACCGGGGAGCTGTTTTTT. Translating gives CASSADMITGELFF.

Only a few counts were recorded for this clonotype. The chain employs TRBV9 and TRBJ2-5; D remains ambiguous. Trimming took off 0 bases at V and 5 bases at J, with 8 bases between the two ends. The germline V gene has CDR1 SGDLS and CDR2 YYNGEE. The CDR3 extends over 13 amino acids. The chain's CDR3 is CASSVETVETQYF. Written as DNA, the CDR3 is TGTGCCAGCAGCGTAGAAACGGTGGAGACCCAGTACTTC.

This clonotype was counted at least ten times. The CDR3: CASSTTTKGELFF. The CDR3 nucleotides are TGTGCCAGCAGCACCACAACTAAGGGGGAGCTGTTTTTT. The V gene is TRBV9, the J gene TRBJ2-2; D call uncertain. Germline CDR1 reads SGDLS; CDR2 reads YYNGEE. The CDR3 totals 13 residues. The ends were cut back, 4 bases at V and 8 bases at J, with 12 bases in the middle. Full variable domain (missing parts from reference TRBV9 and TRBJ2-2): DSGVTQTPKHLITATGQRVTLRCSPRSGDLSVYWYQQSLDQGLQFLIQYYNGEERAKGNILERFSAQQFPDLHSELNLSSLELGDSALYFCASSTTTKGELFFGEGSRLTVL.

This clonotype is labeled medium-sized. This rearrangement joins TRBV9 to TRBJ2-3, with D perhaps being TRBD1 or TRBD2 (7 bases each). CDR3 length: 15 amino acids. Germline-derived CDR1 and CDR2 are SGDLS and YYNGEE. Between the trimmed V and J ends, which lost 4 bases and 4 bases, there was a span of 16 bases. DNA of the CDR3: TGTGCCAGCAGCCCTCAGGGGGGGGTAGCAGATACGCAGTATTTT. This encodes CASSPQGGVADTQYF.

This clonotype has a count of ten or more. This chain links TRBV9 with TRBJ2-4; TRBD2 might be the D (6 bases). The germline CDR1 and CDR2 sequences are SGDLS and YYNGEE. CDR3 length equals 20 residues. V was clipped by 3 bases and J by 3 bases, with 28 bases between them. CDR3 protein: CASSAEGLGGEKEVKNIQYF. The CDR3 DNA follows: TGTGCCAGCAGCGCAGAGGGGCTTGGCGGGGAGAAAGAGGTCAAAAACATTCAGTACTTC.

There are many counts of this clonotype. The chain combines TRBV9 with TRBJ1-2; possible D gene TRBD1, 6 bases. The germline V gene has CDR1 SGDLS and CDR2 YYNGEE. There are 14 residues in the CDR3. Trimming cost V 1 base and J 4 bases, with 11 bases left between them. As DNA, the CDR3 is TGTGCCAGCAGCGTAACAGGGTCTGGCTATGGCTACACCTTC. Protein: CASSVTGSGYGYTF.

This clonotype was found many times. The V and J genes are TRBV9 and TRBJ2-6; D is uncertain. This CDR3 contains 15 residues. Trimming stripped 0 bases from V and 0 bases from J, with 4 bases between. Per the germline V gene, CDR1 is SGDLS and CDR2 is YYNGEE. The chain's CDR3 is CASSVVGSGANVLTF. The DNA of the CDR3 is TGTGCCAGCAGCGTAGTGGGCTCTGGGGCCAACGTCCTGACTTTC.

This clonotype counts as large. J is TRBJ2-5 and V is TRBV9, with TRBD2 matching over 9 bases. Germline V gives CDR1 SGDLS, CDR2 YYNGEE. With V trimmed by 1 base and J by 7 bases, 8 bases remained unmatched. The CDR3 runs to 15 residues. The CDR3: CASSVTGTSLVTQYF. CDR3 sequence (DNA): TGTGCCAGCAGCGTAACCGGGACTAGCCTCGTGACCCAGTACTTC.

This clonotype was detected ten times or more. The rearrangement links TRBV9 to TRBJ1-4; D not certain. Germline CDR1 SGDLS, CDR2 YYNGEE. V was clipped by 2 bases and J by 3 bases, with 14 bases between them. The CDR3 has 16 residues. CDR3 in amino acids: CASSVGSTAANEKLFF. The CDR3 region has the DNA TGTGCCAGCAGCGTTGGGTCTACCGCTGCTAATGAAAAACTGTTTTTT.

As concerns this clonotype: A much more abundant neighbour one base away suggests this may be a read error. The gene calls are TRBV9 and TRBJ2-1; D might be TRBD2 (6 bases). The CDR3 runs to 15 residues. CDR1 is SGDLS, CDR2 YYNGEE, per germline. V lost 0 bases and J 4 bases, leaving 11 bases between the germline ends. CDR3 in amino acids: CASSVAIGRYNEQFF. As DNA, the CDR3 is TGTGCCAGCAGCGTAGCGATCGGGAGATACAATGAGCAGTTCTTC. Supplemented by reference TRBV9 and TRBJ2-1, the full variable domain reads DSGVTQTPKHLITATGQRVTLRCSPRSGDLSVYWYQQSLDQGLQFLIQYYNGEERAKGNILERFSAQQFPDLHSELNLSSLELGDSALYFCASSVAIGRYNEQFFGPGTRLTVL.

This clonotype has a count of ten or more. The chain combines TRBV10-1 with TRBJ2-6; 7 bases map to TRBD1. The CDR3 is 18 residues long. Germline CDR1 is WNHNN and CDR2 is SYGVQD (reference sequence). The V and J ends lost 7 bases and 0 bases, in that order; junction bases with no gene match: 12. The DNA of the CDR3 is TGCGCCAGCACCCCAGCGACAGGGAATGCCTCTGGGGCCAACGTCCTGACTTTC. Residues: CASTPATGNASGANVLTF.

This clonotype was recorded at least ten times. This chain uses TRBV9 with TRBJ2-2; 8 bases align to TRBD2. Germline V gene lookup returns CDR1 SGDLS and CDR2 YYNGEE. J gave up 4 bases and V 4 bases, and 9 bases lay outside the gene matches. CDR3 size: 16 residues. The CDR3 region is CASSKGLVPTTGELFF. The DNA for the CDR3 is TGTGCCAGCAGCAAGGGACTAGTCCCAACCACCGGGGAGCTGTTTTTT.

This clonotype was counted ten times or more. The chain is built from TRBV9 and TRBJ1-2; D may be TRBD1 (5 bases). The V end was cut by 4 bases, the J end by 5 bases, with 15 bases between. This CDR3 is 14 amino acids long. The germline gives CDR1 SGDLS, CDR2 YYNGEE. CDR3 sequence reads: CASSISPTEYGYTF. The CDR3 DNA sequence: TGTGCCAGCAGCATAAGTCCGACAGAGTATGGCTACACCTTC.

In its sample, this clonotype was seen many times. The chain uses TRBV9 and TRBJ2-2, with D perhaps TRBD1 (6 bases). Germline CDR1 SGDLS, CDR2 YYNGEE. The CDR3 has 15 residues. Deletions cut 3 bases from V and 1 base from J, with 10 bases between. The CDR3 region is CASSADRLNTGELFF. The CDR3 region has the DNA TGTGCCAGCAGCGCAGACAGGCTGAACACCGGGGAGCTGTTTTTT.

This clonotype was detected ten times or more. The chain joins TRBV9 to TRBJ2-1, with D uncertain. Germline CDR1 and CDR2: SGDLS and YYNGEE. This CDR3 has 15 residues. The ends were cut back, 4 bases at V and 0 bases at J, with 11 bases in the middle. The CDR3 sequence is CASSPTESSYNEQFF. The CDR3 DNA sequence: TGTGCCAGCAGCCCCACAGAGAGCTCCTACAATGAGCAGTTCTTC. The whole variable domain, filled in from reference TRBV9 and TRBJ2-1, reads DSGVTQTPKHLITATGQRVTLRCSPRSGDLSVYWYQQSLDQGLQFLIQYYNGEERAKGNILERFSAQQFPDLHSELNLSSLELGDSALYFCASSPTESSYNEQFFGPGTRLTVL.

Ten or more counts support this clonotype. The chain is built from TRBV9 and TRBJ2-1, with 9 bases identical to TRBD2. Per the germline V gene, CDR1 is SGDLS and CDR2 is YYNGEE. V lost 0 bases, J lost 4 bases, and 5 bases stayed unmatched. The CDR3 runs to 16 residues. The CDR3: CASSVAGLAQYNEQFF. The CDR3 bases are TGTGCCAGCAGCGTAGCTGGACTAGCGCAGTACAATGAGCAGTTCTTC.

This clonotype has a count of ten or more. V usage is TRBV9 and J usage is TRBJ2-2, with a tentative D call TRBD2 (5 bases). The CDR3 sequence is 17 residues long. V was clipped by 3 bases and J by 7 bases, with 22 bases between them. Per germline, CDR1 SGDLS and CDR2 YYNGEE. In DNA, the CDR3 is TGTGCCAGCAGCGCCGCATTCGACTCAACCGGGGTCGGGGAGCTGTTTTTT. Translation: CASSAAFDSTGVGELFF.

This clonotype came up many times. The J gene is TRBJ2-3, the V gene TRBV9; a possible D gene is TRBD2 (7 bases). Germline V CDR1 and CDR2: SGDLS, YYNGEE. The CDR3 has 16 residues. V was clipped by 0 bases and J by 1 base, with 12 bases between them. CDR3 in amino acids: CASSVGEGVRTDTQYF. CDR3 bases: TGTGCCAGCAGCGTAGGGGAGGGGGTCCGCACAGATACGCAGTATTTT.

This clonotype was detected ten times or more. The rearrangement uses TRBV9 and TRBJ2-5; D is perhaps TRBD2 (6 bases). Germline loops: CDR1 SGDLS, CDR2 YYNGEE. This CDR3 is built from 15 residues. V shed 2 bases and J shed 2 bases, with 13 bases lying between them. CDR3 sequence reads: CASSVTGASQETQYF. The DNA of the CDR3 is TGTGCCAGCAGCGTGACGGGAGCGAGTCAAGAGACCCAGTACTTC.

This clonotype was counted at least ten times. The J gene is TRBJ1-1, the V gene TRBV9, with D hard to call. The CDR3 spans 15 residues. Germline values: CDR1 SGDLS, CDR2 YYNGEE. The V gene lost 0 bases and the J gene lost 0 bases, with 9 bases spanning the gap. The CDR3 here is CASSVAPGMNTEAFF. In DNA, the CDR3 is TGTGCCAGCAGCGTAGCTCCGGGGATGAACACTGAAGCTTTCTTT.

Ten or more counts support this clonotype. V usage is TRBV9 and J usage is TRBJ2-2; D assignment may be TRBD1 or TRBD2 (6 bases each). The V gene's germline CDR1 is SGDLS and CDR2 YYNGEE. The CDR3 runs to 17 residues. V lost 0 bases to trimming and J lost 3 bases, with 15 bases between them. CDR3 DNA: TGTGCCAGCAGCGTAGATGTGGGGGGCCATTACACCGGGGAGCTGTTTTTT. Amino acids: CASSVDVGGHYTGELFF. The variable domain in full, completed from reference TRBV9 and TRBJ2-2, reads DSGVTQTPKHLITATGQRVTLRCSPRSGDLSVYWYQQSLDQGLQFLIQYYNGEERAKGNILERFSAQQFPDLHSELNLSSLELGDSALYFCASSVDVGGHYTGELFFGEGSRLTVL.

This clonotype showed up many times. The chain uses TRBV9 and TRBJ2-3; D gene ambiguous. V lost 4 bases to trimming and J lost 2 bases, with 14 bases between them. This CDR3 comprises 15 residues. The germline V gene encodes CDR1 SGDLS and CDR2 YYNGEE. The CDR3 protein is CASSPLRSYTDTQYF. CDR3 in DNA: TGTGCCAGCAGCCCCCTCCGGTCATACACAGATACGCAGTATTTT.

This clonotype was recorded at least ten times. The chain is built from TRBV9 and TRBJ1-1, with 7 bases matching TRBD1. Germline V CDR1 and CDR2: SGDLS, YYNGEE. The CDR3 covers 13 residues. V was clipped by 2 bases and J by 8 bases; unmatched bases: 6. The CDR3 DNA reads TGTGCCAGCAGCGTCGGGACAGAAAGAGAAGCTTTCTTT. Translating gives CASSVGTEREAFF.

There are many counts of this clonotype. In DNA form, the CDR3 reads TGTGCCAGCAGCGTAGCAGATTGGACAGGGGAACAGTTCTTC. Translation: CASSVADWTGEQFF. This chain joins TRBV9 and TRBJ2-1, with 9 bases that match TRBD1. Germline lookup yields CDR1 SGDLS and CDR2 YYNGEE. The CDR3 is 14 amino acids. V was pared by 0 bases and J by 13 bases, with 8 bases of the junction left unmatched. The complete variable domain, with remaining parts taken from reference TRBV9 and TRBJ2-1, reads DSGVTQTPKHLITATGQRVTLRCSPRSGDLSVYWYQQSLDQGLQFLIQYYNGEERAKGNILERFSAQQFPDLHSELNLSSLELGDSALYFCASSVADWTGEQFFGPGTRLTVL.

This clonotype occurred many times. This sequence joins TRBV9 and TRBJ2-1; D is ambiguous. The V and J ends lost 0 bases and 0 bases respectively, with 4 bases between them. The CDR3 sequence is 14 residues long. Germline V gene lookup returns CDR1 SGDLS and CDR2 YYNGEE. This CDR3 is CASSVGSSYNEQFF. For the CDR3, the DNA is TGTGCCAGCAGCGTAGGTAGCTCCTACAATGAGCAGTTCTTC.

At least ten counts were recorded for this clonotype. This sequence joins TRBV9 and TRBJ2-5, with 7 nucleotides matching TRBD2. V dropped 2 bases and J dropped 0; count of bases not matched to a gene: 7. The CDR3 is 16 amino acids. Germline V lookup: CDR1 SGDLS, CDR2 YYNGEE. CDR3 sequence: CASSVLASGYQETQYF. CDR3 in DNA: TGTGCCAGCAGCGTTCTGGCTAGCGGCTACCAAGAGACCCAGTACTTC.

This clonotype was found many times. The V gene is TRBV3-1, the J gene TRBJ1-1; D perhaps matches TRBD1 (5 bases). In germline, CDR1 is LGHDT, CDR2 YNNKEL (reference sequence). Trimming removed 9 bases at V and 1 base at J, with 24 bases between. This CDR3 has 17 amino acids. Here the CDR3 reads CARPYAARTRANTEAFF. CDR3 DNA: TGTGCCAGACCATACGCGGCTAGGACAAGGGCGAACACTGAAGCTTTCTTT.

This clonotype was observed at least ten times. The chain joins TRBV9 to TRBJ2-5, with D unresolved. CDR3 length: 15 residues. Trimming stripped 0 bases from V and 2 bases from J, with 11 bases between. Germline assignment: CDR1 SGDLS and CDR2 YYNGEE. The DNA for the CDR3 is TGTGCCAGCAGCGTAGAATCGGGCTGGCAAGAGACCCAGTACTTC. It translates to CASSVESGWQETQYF.